Presented here are 17 T cell receptor beta chains from one specimen sequenced in a study of immune evolution from preneoplasia to lung adenocarcinoma. Produced via immunoSEQ multiplex PCR; TCRdb's table is partial and in-frame only. The sample carries several thousand clones, roughly 76% recorded once. The sequencing sample was made of FFPE adjacent normal lung tissue. Receptor source: a person between 65 and 79 years old with lung adenocarcinoma.

This rearrangement joins TRBV20-1 to TRBJ1-6; D ambiguous. This CDR3 is 9 amino acids long. The germline V gene encodes CDR1 DFQATT and CDR2 SNEGSKA (reference sequence). V dropped 3 bases and J dropped 11 bases, with 2 bases sitting between them. CDR3 residues: CSASPPLHF. The CDR3 DNA sequence: TGCAGTGCTAGTCCACCCCTCCACTTT.

The gene calls are TRBV10-3 and TRBJ2-7, with no clear D. Trimming removed 8 bases from V and 3 bases from J, with 8 bases in between. The germline gives CDR1 ENHRY, CDR2 SYGVKD. The CDR3 consists of 11 residues. CDR3 nucleotide sequence: TGTGCCATCGGATACAACTACGAGCAGTACTTC. Translating it yields CAIGYNYEQYF.

The gene calls are TRBV7-9 and TRBJ2-3; D remains ambiguous. This CDR3 spans 14 amino acids. Trimming pared 5 bases from V and 6 bases from J, leaving 15 bases between. Germline V gene data show CDR1 as SEHNR and CDR2 as FQNEAQ (reference sequence). The CDR3 DNA reads TGTGCCAGCAGCATAGGATGGGATGGGGATACGCAGTATTTT. It yields the protein CASSIGWDGDTQYF. Filled out from reference TRBV7-9 and TRBJ2-3, the complete variable domain reads DTGVSQNPRHKITKRGQNVTFRCDPISEHNRLYWYRQTLGQGPEFLTYFQNEAQLEKSRLLSDRFSAERPKGSFSTLEIQRTEQGDSAMYLCASSIGWDGDTQYFGPGTRLTVL.

V gene TRBV30 combines with J gene TRBJ1-2; D remains unclear. The CDR3 is 12 residues long. Trimming took off 1 base at V and 7 bases at J, with 10 bases between the two ends. Germline V lookup: CDR1 GTSNPN, CDR2 SVGIG (reference sequence). The CDR3 bases are TGTGCCTGGAGTGCAGGCCTCTCTGGCTACACCTTC. It translates to CAWSAGLSGYTF.

The gene calls are TRBV6-1 and TRBJ2-1; D gene ambiguous. CDR3 size: 14 residues. Germline lookup yields CDR1 MNHNS and CDR2 SASEGT. Trimming removed 0 bases at V and 4 bases at J, with 7 bases between. CDR3 sequence: CASSEASGYNEQFF. The CDR3 coding sequence is TGTGCCAGCAGTGAAGCCTCCGGGTACAATGAGCAGTTCTTC.

The chain is built from TRBV10-2 and TRBJ2-3, with D hard to call. V was cut by 2 bases and J by 3 bases, with 0 bases left in between. This CDR3 has 11 residues. Germline CDR1 WSHSY, CDR2 SAAADI. The CDR3 protein is CASSETDTQYF. The CDR3 DNA sequence: TGCGCCAGCAGTGAGACAGATACGCAGTATTTT.

This clone turned up a few times. Other DNA sequences in this sample translate to the same CDR3. The gene calls are TRBV7-9 and TRBJ1-1; 8 bases map to TRBD1. The CDR3 has 15 amino acids. The germline gives CDR1 SEHNR, CDR2 FQNEAQ (reference sequence). The V and J ends lost 3 bases and 1 base, in that order; junction bases with no gene match: 4. CDR3 coding DNA: TGTGCCAGCAGCTTCGGTGACAGGGGGAACACTGAAGCTTTCTTT. Translation gives CASSFGDRGNTEAFF.

This clone has just a few counts. J is TRBJ1-3 and V is TRBV7-2; unclear D gene. Trimming cost V 3 bases and J 0 bases, with 6 bases left between them. Germline lookup yields CDR1 SGHTA and CDR2 FQGNSA. CDR3 length: 14 residues. CDR3 nucleotide sequence: TGTGCCAGCAGCTTTTGGCACTCTGGAAACACCATATATTTT. Amino acid sequence: CASSFWHSGNTIYF.

The V gene is TRBV4-1, the J gene TRBJ1-1; a weak D match, TRBD1 (6 bases). This CDR3 region has 16 residues. Germline lookup yields CDR1 MGHRA and CDR2 YSYEKL. The V gene lost 0 bases and the J gene lost 4 bases, with 15 bases spanning the gap. CDR3 sequence (DNA): TGCGCCAGCAGCCAAGACCTTTACAGGGCTAGCACTGAAGCTTTCTTT. Its translation: CASSQDLYRASTEAFF.

The chain joins TRBV2 to TRBJ1-1, with 10 bases identical to TRBD1. The germline CDR1 and CDR2 sequences are SNHLY and FYNNEI. V trimming: 6 bases; J trimming: 4 bases; junction bases outside the gene matches: 8. This CDR3 contains 15 residues. The CDR3 reads CASRLTGGVSTEAFF. The CDR3 region has the DNA TGTGCCAGCAGGCTGACAGGGGGCGTTAGCACTGAAGCTTTCTTT.

V usage is TRBV12-5 and J usage is TRBJ2-5, with D possibly being TRBD2 (6 bases). The CDR3 length is 17 residues. Per germline, CDR1 LGHNT and CDR2 FRNRAP. The germline V and J ends were trimmed by 1 base and 4 bases, with 19 bases remaining between them. The CDR3 DNA follows: TGTGCTAGTGGTTTGGAGAAAACCGGGACTGCTGGAGAGACCCAGTACTTC. Its protein is CASGLEKTGTAGETQYF.

The genes are TRBV10-3 and TRBJ2-5, with 12 nucleotides matching TRBD1. The CDR3 extends over 13 amino acids. The V gene's germline CDR1 is ENHRY and CDR2 SYGVKD. V lost 10 bases, J lost 4 bases, and 4 bases stayed unmatched. CDR3 DNA: TGTGCCACCGGGGACAGGGGGCGAGAGACCCAGTACTTC. It encodes CATGDRGRETQYF.

The chain combines TRBV7-9 with TRBJ1-1; 10 bases fit TRBD1. The V gene end was trimmed by 3 bases and the J gene end by 4 bases; junction bases not matched to a gene: 5. The CDR3 has 15 residues. From germline, CDR1 is SEHNR and CDR2 FQNEAQ (reference sequence). This chain's CDR3 is CASSFGDRGSTEAFF. Written as DNA, the CDR3 is TGTGCCAGCAGCTTCGGGGACAGGGGATCCACTGAAGCTTTCTTT.

The chain links TRBV19 to TRBJ1-3; 9 bases are a match to TRBD1. The CDR3 is 18 residues long. Germline CDR1 reads LNHDA; CDR2 reads SQIVND (reference sequence). After removal of 4 bases from V and 2 bases from J, the junction contained 12 bases not matched to a gene. DNA for the CDR3: TGTGCCAGTAGTACGGAAAGGGACAGGGTCGAGGCTGGAAACACCATATATTTT. Translating gives CASSTERDRVEAGNTIYF.

This chain joins TRBV7-8 and TRBJ2-7, with D maybe TRBD2 (5 bases). Germline V lookup: CDR1 SGHVS, CDR2 FQNEAQ. CDR3 length equals 14 residues. Trimming cost V 2 bases and J 6 bases, with 14 bases left between them. CDR3 loop: CASSLQVGEVEQYF. The CDR3, as DNA: TGTGCCAGCAGCTTACAGGTGGGAGAGGTCGAGCAGTACTTC.

The chain joins TRBV5-1 to TRBJ2-1; TRBD2 is a possible D gene (5 bases). V lost 4 bases and J lost 1, with 12 bases in between. The CDR3 is made up of 15 amino acids. CDR1 SGHRS and CDR2 YFSETQ come from the germline V gene. CDR3 sequence reads: CASSKAVVSYNEQFF. Written as DNA, the CDR3 is TGCGCCAGCAGCAAAGCGGTAGTTTCCTACAATGAGCAGTTCTTC.

The chain uses TRBV6-6 and TRBJ1-2; the match to TRBD1 covers 10 bases. The germline gives CDR1 MNHNY, CDR2 SVGAGI (reference sequence). This CDR3 is 15 amino acids long. The J segment lost 3 bases and the V segment lost 0 bases, leaving 1 base of the junction unmatched. For the CDR3, the DNA is TGTGCCAGCAGTTACTCGGACAGGGGGTACTATGGCTACACCTTC. Amino acids: CASSYSDRGYYGYTF.